This T cell receptor beta chain was identified during a study of T cells after posttransplantation cyclophosphamide. As concerns this clone: What it binds is not known.

Only in-frame clones appear in the TCRdb table, and some are missing; sequencing was by immunoSEQ multiplex PCR. The sample contains around 3,000 clones, roughly 70% of which appear only once. V was pared by 0 bases and J by 9 bases, with 15 bases between. The germline CDR1 and CDR2 sequences are MRHNA and SNTAGT. This CDR3 comprises 15 residues. Study-wide results and limits: Skin or GI-infiltrating T cells shared few TRB sequences with blood. Recipient CMV seropositivity and CMV reactivation strongly tracked TRB clonality. Later post-transplant blood repertoires were often dominated by donor CD8+ memory clones.

Cyclophosphamide on days +3 and +4 followed busulfan-fludarabine conditioning and a marrow graft. This rearrangement joins TRBV6-4 to TRBJ2-1; D unclear. The material was PBMCs, obtained after allogeneic stem cell transplant with posttransplant cyclophosphamide. This sequence originates from a female patient aged 45-60 years who received an allogeneic stem cell transplant from a related donor, was CMV-positive, and had no GVHD. Some T cells may have originated in the graft donor. The CDR3 DNA follows: TGTGCCAGCAGTGACTCAGCTTCCCCCAACGGTGAGCAGTTCTTC. Encoded protein: CASSDSASPNGEQFF.